What follows are 13 T cell receptor beta chains derived from one specimen sequenced in a study of T cell responses to AZD1222 COVID-19 vaccine. Data came from immunoSEQ multiplex PCR; TCRdb stores just in-frame clones and leaves some out. The data contain about 70,000 clones, about 85% of them singletons. The source material was peripheral blood, sampled on day 0 of AZD1222 vaccination. These receptors originate from an adult in good health.

The chain employs TRBV7-3 and TRBJ2-7; unclear D gene. With 3 bases removed from V and 3 bases from J, the gap between germline ends came to 9 bases. Germline CDR1 is SGHTA and CDR2 is FQGTGA. The CDR3 extends over 13 amino acids. The CDR3 region has the DNA TGTGCCAGCAGCTTGATGTCGGGCTACGAGCAGTACTTC. This translates into CASSLMSGYEQYF.

This chain joins TRBV18 and TRBJ2-7; D is uncertain. The length of the CDR3 is 15 residues. Germline CDR1 is KGHSH and CDR2 is LQKENI. The V and J ends lost 2 bases and 5 bases respectively, with 16 bases between them. CDR3 DNA sequence: TGTGCCAGCTCACCAAGTTCGGGTTTGAGGAACGAGCAGTACTTC. Translation gives CASSPSSGLRNEQYF. Filled out from reference TRBV18 and TRBJ2-7, the complete variable domain reads NAGVMQNPRHLVRRRGQEARLRCSPMKGHSHVYWYRQLPEEGLKFMVYLQKENIIDESGMPKERFSAEFPKEGPSILRIQQVVRGDSAAYFCASSPSSGLRNEQYFGPGTRLTVT.

The gene calls are TRBV6-5 and TRBJ1-1, with a possible D match to TRBD1 (6 bases). Trimming took off 4 bases at V and 6 bases at J, with 15 bases between the two ends. The CDR3 consists of 14 residues. The V gene's germline CDR1 is MNHEY and CDR2 SVGAGI. The CDR3 reads CASSWGAFASEAFF. CDR3 DNA sequence: TGTGCCAGCAGTTGGGGGGCTTTTGCTTCTGAAGCTTTCTTT.

This clone showed up just a few times. This chain joins TRBV7-9 and TRBJ1-2; possibly TRBD1 for D (5 bases). Germline V gene lookup returns CDR1 SEHNR and CDR2 FQNEAQ (reference sequence). V lost 4 bases to trimming and J lost 2 bases, with 14 bases between them. This CDR3 region has 15 residues. In DNA form, the CDR3 reads TGTGCCAGCAGCTCCCAGAGGACACTGAACTATGGCTACACCTTC. It translates to CASSSQRTLNYGYTF.

The gene calls are TRBV3-1 (or the pseudogene TRBV3-2) and TRBJ2-5, with 8 bases matching TRBD1. The CDR3 extends over 14 amino acids. Germline V gene lookup returns CDR1 LGHDT and CDR2 YNNKEL (reference sequence). The junction had 6 bases not matched to a gene; V was cut back by 4 bases and J by 5 bases. CDR3 nucleotide sequence: TGTGCCAGCAGCCTCCGGACAGGGTTGGAGACCCAGTACTTC. Translating it yields CASSLRTGLETQYF.

This chain uses TRBV2 with TRBJ2-6, with no clear D. V was pared by 6 bases and J by 0 bases, with 9 bases between. This CDR3 is 15 amino acids long. CDR1 SNHLY and CDR2 FYNNEI come from the germline V gene. CDR3 coding DNA: TGTGCCAGCAGCCCAGCGTTCTCTGGGGCCAACGTCCTGACTTTC. Translation: CASSPAFSGANVLTF.

The chain combines TRBV27 with TRBJ1-6; a possible D gene is TRBD1 (5 bases). Looked up from germline, CDR1 is MNHEY and CDR2 is SMNVEV (reference sequence). The CDR3 sequence is 15 residues long. The V end was cut by 5 bases, the J end by 10 bases, with 18 bases between. Here the CDR3 reads CASSTRDARRSPLHF. CDR3 coding DNA: TGTGCCAGCAGTACCCGGGACGCCCGGAGATCACCCCTCCACTTT.

The chain is built from TRBV11-3 and TRBJ1-2; D is unresolved. This CDR3 has 13 amino acids. Germline assignment: CDR1 SGHNT and CDR2 YENEEA. V lost 2 bases and J 6 bases, leaving 10 bases between the germline ends. CDR3 sequence: CASSLRFGDGYTF. As DNA, the CDR3 is TGTGCCAGCAGCTTACGTTTCGGAGATGGCTACACCTTC.

This sequence joins TRBV7-6 and TRBJ2-5; possible D gene TRBD1, 5 bases. Germline CDR1 and CDR2: SGHVS and FNYEAQ. The CDR3 has 15 amino acids. With 5 bases removed from V and 5 bases from J, the gap between germline ends came to 18 bases. The CDR3: CASSLTQGIGETQYF. CDR3 DNA: TGTGCCAGCAGCCTTACTCAGGGAATAGGGGAGACCCAGTACTTC.

The sample holds a few counts of this clone. The chain couples TRBV5-1 to TRBJ2-1; TRBD2 agrees at 7 bases. This CDR3 spans 13 amino acids. CDR1 and CDR2 (germline): SGHRS, YFSETQ. V trimming: 4 bases; J trimming: 7 bases; junction bases outside the gene matches: 5. The CDR3 region has the DNA TGCGCCAGCAGCGACGGGACTACAAATGAGCAGTTCTTC. Translated: CASSDGTTNEQFF.

This clone was recorded only once. Germline is not matched at one junction end, which may reflect a read error. J is TRBJ2-7 and V is TRBV13; D gene ambiguous. The CDR3 runs to 14 residues. Germline V gene lookup returns CDR1 PRHDT and CDR2 FYEKMQ (reference sequence). This CDR3 reads CASSSGSPSHEQYF. The DNA of the CDR3 is TGTGCCAGCAGCTCGGGCTCGCCCTCCCACGAGCAGTACTTC.

This clone was picked up one time. This chain links TRBV3-1 (or the pseudogene TRBV3-2) with TRBJ2-7, with 7 positions matching TRBD2. CDR3 length equals 16 residues. CDR1 and CDR2 (germline): LGHDT, YNNKEL (reference sequence). Trimming removed 0 bases from V and 6 bases from J; junction bases left unmatched: 11. DNA for the CDR3: TGTGCCAGCAGCCAAGATATCTTGGCGGGGGATGTCGAGCAGTACTTC. Residues: CASSQDILAGDVEQYF.

V and J are TRBV6-5 and TRBJ1-2; D gene unclear. CDR3 length equals 15 residues. V dropped 6 bases and J dropped 0 bases, with 14 bases sitting between them. CDR1 is MNHEY and CDR2 is SVGAGI in the germline V gene. The CDR3 region has the DNA TGTGCCAGCAGGGATCAGGCTCGAGCTAACTATGGCTACACCTTC. Translated: CASRDQARANYGYTF.